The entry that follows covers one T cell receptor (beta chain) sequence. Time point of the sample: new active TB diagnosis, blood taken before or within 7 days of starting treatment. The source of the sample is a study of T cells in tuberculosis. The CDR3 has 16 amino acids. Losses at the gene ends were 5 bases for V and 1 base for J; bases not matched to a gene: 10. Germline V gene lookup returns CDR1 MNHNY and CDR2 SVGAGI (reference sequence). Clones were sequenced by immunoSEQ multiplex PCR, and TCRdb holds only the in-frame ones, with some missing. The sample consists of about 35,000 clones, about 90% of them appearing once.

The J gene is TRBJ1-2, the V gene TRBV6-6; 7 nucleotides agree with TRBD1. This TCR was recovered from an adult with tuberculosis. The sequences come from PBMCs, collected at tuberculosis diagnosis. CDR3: CASSPLWTGSNYGYTF. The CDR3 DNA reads TGTGCCAGCAGTCCTCTCTGGACAGGAAGTAACTATGGCTACACCTTC.